The 17 T cell receptor beta chains reported below all come from one sample, sequenced in a study of graft-versus-host responses after intestinal transplantation. No antigen is known for these receptors. Data came from immunoSEQ multiplex PCR; TCRdb stores just in-frame clones and leaves some out. The sample records roughly 100,000 clones, approximately 93% being singletons. This specimen consisted of unstimulated CD8+ T cells sorted from spleen or lymph node cells, obtained before intestinal transplant. The receptors were gathered from a human donor who received an intestinal transplant.

This rearrangement joins TRBV5-6 to TRBJ1-2; D call uncertain. This CDR3 contains 14 residues. Germline-derived CDR1 and CDR2 are SGHDT and YYEEEE. The ends were cut back, 5 bases at V and 7 bases at J, with 18 bases in the middle. In DNA form, the CDR3 reads TGTGCCAGCAGAAGCCCTGACTTAAGGGTTGGCTACACCTTC. Residues: CASRSPDLRVGYTF.

The chain recombines TRBV11-1 with TRBJ2-7, with TRBD2 identical over 7 bases. Germline trimming cut 5 bases from V and 2 bases from J; bases unmatched to any gene: 6. The germline V gene encodes CDR1 SGHAT and CDR2 FQDESV (reference sequence). The CDR3 is 14 residues long. Here the CDR3 reads CASSTERGAYEQYF. The CDR3 coding sequence is TGTGCCAGCAGCACGGAGCGGGGAGCCTACGAGCAGTACTTC. Looking up the rest from reference TRBV11-1 and TRBJ2-7 gives the full variable domain: EAEVAQSPRYKITEKSQAVAFWCDPISGHATLYWYRQILGQGPELLVQFQDESVVDDSQLPKDRFSAERLKGVDSTLKIQPAELGDSAMYLCASSTERGAYEQYFGPGTRLTVT.

The rearrangement links TRBV13 to TRBJ2-1, with D hard to call. CDR1 and CDR2 (germline): PRHDT, FYEKMQ (reference sequence). Trimming removed 2 bases from V and 6 bases from J, with 14 bases in between. The CDR3 contains 15 residues. CDR3 in amino acids: CASSLNLPVGNEQFF. The CDR3 coding sequence is TGTGCCAGCAGCTTAAATCTCCCGGTAGGCAATGAGCAGTTCTTC.

V gene TRBV1 combines with J gene TRBJ2-7. TRBV1 represents a pseudogene. The CDR3 has 15 amino acids. The CDR3 coding sequence is TGCACCAGCAGCCAAGTAGGACCGCAACCCTACGAGCAGTACTTC. Protein sequence: CTSSQVGPQPYEQYF.

The gene calls are TRBV11-2 and TRBJ1-1; D gene unclear. The germline V gene has CDR1 SGHAT and CDR2 FQNNGV. The CDR3 extends over 13 amino acids. V was pared by 5 bases and J by 2 bases, with 9 bases between. The CDR3 reads CASSHLLNTEAFF. CDR3 DNA: TGTGCCAGCAGCCATCTTCTAAACACTGAAGCTTTCTTT.

The rearrangement uses TRBV15 and TRBJ2-2; 10 bases line up with TRBD1. The CDR3 has 13 residues. V dropped 9 bases and J dropped 3; count of bases not matched to a gene: 1. Germline V CDR1 and CDR2: LNHNV, YYDKDF (reference sequence). The CDR3 loop is CATGTGDTGELFF. Here the CDR3 DNA reads TGTGCCACTGGGACAGGGGACACCGGGGAGCTGTTTTTT.

This clone was detected once. This chain connects TRBV29-1 to TRBJ1-5; D is perhaps TRBD1 (6 bases). V was pared by 6 bases and J by 8 bases, with 14 bases between. The CDR3 has 12 amino acids. Looked up from germline, CDR1 is SQVTM and CDR2 is ANQGSEA. This CDR3 is CSVLQGDEPQHF. In DNA, the CDR3 is TGCAGCGTCCTACAGGGTGATGAGCCCCAGCATTTT.

The chain combines TRBV7-6 with TRBJ1-5; TRBD1 is a possible D gene (6 bases). Germline CDR1 is SGHVS and CDR2 is FNYEAQ. The CDR3 is made up of 14 amino acids. The V gene lost 3 bases and the J gene lost 5 bases, with 11 bases spanning the gap. The CDR3 DNA follows: TGTGCCAGCAGCTTGAGGGGGAATGATCAGCCCCAGCATTTT. Translation gives CASSLRGNDQPQHF.

J is TRBJ2-7 and V is TRBV7-9; D unclear. CDR1 SEHNR and CDR2 FQNEAQ come from the germline V gene (reference sequence). Trimming cost V 8 bases and J 0 bases, with 8 bases left between them. The CDR3 spans 12 residues. The CDR3 loop is CASGQSSYEQYF. The CDR3 DNA is TGTGCCAGCGGCCAGAGCTCCTACGAGCAGTACTTC.

The chain couples TRBV7-2 to TRBJ2-3; 9 bases map to TRBD2. Germline CDR1 reads SGHTA; CDR2 reads FQGNSA. There are 15 residues in the CDR3. V lost 0 bases and J lost 4; bases outside the gene matches: 2. In DNA, the CDR3 is TGTGCCAGCAGCTTAGCACTAGCGGGTGCAGATACGCAGTATTTT. It translates to CASSLALAGADTQYF.

The V call is TRBV5-4, the J call TRBJ1-2; maybe TRBD1 (6 bases). The CDR3 loop spans 15 amino acids. V shed 4 bases and J shed 5 bases, with 18 bases lying between them. Per germline, CDR1 SGHNT and CDR2 YYREEE (reference sequence). CDR3 sequence (DNA): TGTGCCAGCAGCGCGGAGCGAGGGGGGGGATATGGCTACACCTTC. This encodes CASSAERGGGYGYTF.

The rearrangement uses TRBV7-8 and TRBJ2-1; TRBD1 is a possible D gene (6 bases). CDR1 and CDR2 from the germline V gene are SGHVS and FQNEAQ. Trimming took off 5 bases at V and 4 bases at J, with 18 bases between the two ends. This CDR3 region has 16 residues. The CDR3 DNA reads as TGTGCCAGCAGCCCGAGGGAGACAGGTGTTTACAATGAGCAGTTCTTC. Residues: CASSPRETGVYNEQFF.

The V call is TRBV23-1, the J call TRBJ2-1; D is uncertain. TRBV23-1 is designated an ORF whose function remains uncertain. V was shortened by 4 bases and J by 5 bases, with 21 bases between the two germline ends. There are 17 residues in the CDR3. CDR3 sequence reads: CASSLNSELSIHNEQFF. The CDR3 nucleotides read TGCGCCAGCAGTCTAAATTCGGAACTATCTATACACAATGAGCAGTTCTTC.

The chain has TRBV7-6 and TRBJ1-5; TRBD1 is a possible D gene (5 bases). The CDR3 extends over 15 amino acids. Trimming pared 7 bases from V and 2 bases from J, leaving 15 bases between. The germline CDR1 and CDR2 sequences are SGHVS and FNYEAQ. CDR3 sequence: CASTPGRGRNQPQHF. CDR3 nucleotides: TGTGCCAGCACCCCGGGACGAGGTCGCAATCAGCCCCAGCATTTT.

J is TRBJ2-1 and V is TRBV4-2; 7 bases agree with TRBD2. The CDR3 has 13 amino acids. With 2 bases clipped from V and 7 bases from J, the junction kept 2 bases outside the gene matches. CDR1 is LGHNA and CDR2 is YNFKEQ in the germline V gene. CDR3 amino acids: CASSQTLANEQFF. The CDR3 nucleotides read TGTGCCAGCAGCCAAACACTAGCGAATGAGCAGTTCTTC.

The chain uses TRBV5-5 and TRBJ2-7; 10 positions agree with TRBD1. The CDR3 runs to 15 residues. Germline CDR1 SGHKS, CDR2 YYEKEE (reference sequence). The junction had 8 bases not matched to a gene; V was cut back by 4 bases and J by 4 bases. The CDR3 loop reads CASSPATGGRYEQYF. CDR3 coding DNA: TGTGCCAGCAGCCCGGCGACAGGGGGCAGGTACGAGCAGTACTTC.

CDR3 sequence: CASSQDLGGQTFNGELFF. In nucleotides, the CDR3 is TGTGCCAGCAGCCAAGATCTCGGCGGTCAAACGTTCAACGGGGAGCTGTTTTTT. The chain has TRBV4-2 and TRBJ2-2; D unresolved. Germline CDR1 reads LGHNA; CDR2 reads YNFKEQ. Trimming removed 0 bases from V and 7 bases from J, with 21 bases in between. The CDR3 loop spans 18 amino acids.